Described below is a single TCR beta chain sequence and its context. Its antigen is currently not known. No much larger clone exists at a distance of one base, and base qualities are not known. This sample was included in a study of blood T cell repertoires in COVID-19 (dated by TCRdb to the early 2020s). As for the study more broadly: Samples covering the acute and convalescent phases of COVID-19 were provided by collaborators in the United States, Italy and Spain. Nearly every sample came with metadata listing a de-identified subject ID, COVID-19 status, age in years and sex. A freely available public database, intended as a resource for researchers studying the immune response to SARS-CoV-2, is where the repertoires were released. Samples came from the ongoing ImmuneRACE study (first 160 participants) plus 1,254 subjects from 6 global collaborators. Subjects who had been exposed to COVID-19, were actively infected with it, or had recovered from it provided the deeply sampled blood TCRbeta repertoires that made up the dataset. The material from the prospective study consisted of cDNA or gDNA derived from T cells, B-cell-depleted T cells, or PBMCs. Where available, HLA class I and class II types were taken from metadata supplied by the sample provider and were not determined by assay-based typing.

The CDR3 numbers 14 residues from cysteine through phenylalanine. Only the CDR3 region is kept as DNA, spanning 42 bases read in frame from base 1. The collaborating institutions used their own protocols to collect whole blood in K2EDTA tubes. For TCRbeta analysis, collaborator samples were shipped as frozen whole blood, as isolated PBMCs, or as DNA extracted from either sample type. The research as a whole found: The quantity of clinical and demographic metadata differed by source and by participant and was supplied without curation.

The immunoSEQ Assay, a bias-controlled multiplex PCR, was used to amplify TCRbeta CDR3 regions from genomic DNA. As for the authors' bioinformatics: Nucleated cell counts per sample were estimated from amplification of reference gene primers within the assay. Sequence reads were collapsed and filtered to measure the absolute abundance of every unique TCRbeta CDR3 rearrangement. For each sample, productive Simpson clonality was calculated as the square root of Simpson's diversity index across productive rearrangements. TCRdb provides this immuneACCESS table in a form limited to in-frame rearrangements. Some clones are lacking; in checked studies, under half of them reflect an unresolved V gene, and why the rest are absent is not known. That table gives V, J and clone size, and the DNA gave D and trimming. This sample comprises fewer than 100,000 clones, around 87% of them detected only once. In total, the top ten clones hold 7.4% of the sample.

Sample: peripheral blood. This clonotype was obtained from a human donor with acute or convalescent COVID-19. The donor label of this sample is uncertain. The sequence is built from TRBV12-2 and TRBJ2-7; the tabulated D call, TRBD1, remains unverified against the DNA. TRBV12-2 is reported as a pseudogene. The CDR3 region has the sequence CASRPYGTGYEQYF. The sequenced DNA: TGTGCAAGTCGCCCGTATGGGACAGGCTACGAGCAGTACTTC.